This T cell receptor beta chain was recovered during a study of T cell repertoires in cytomegalovirus infection. Study as a whole: Public TCR beta signature analysis indicated the presence of both CMV infection and matching HLA type. Findings and limits, study-wide: Across the ex vivo response, the dominant clonotypes were HLA-C-restricted CMV-specific TCR beta clonotypes. Using cumulative public TCR beta family frequency, the authors identified those who carried CMV together with the relevant HLA.

TCRdb called the reads again in MiXCR, with one record for every CDR3 protein. The table lists roughly 500,000 distinct CDR3 sequences, 16% of them singletons. In its sample, this clonotype was seen many times. Antigen unknown. This CDR3 contains 14 residues. The V end lost 5 bases, the J end lost 2 bases, and 10 bases lay between the germline ends. Germline CDR1 and CDR2: SEHNR and FQNEAQ (reference sequence). The chain has TRBV7-9 and TRBJ2-4; tentatively, D is TRBD2 (5 bases). Sample: CD8+ T cells from PBMCs. This sequence originates from a human donor in good health (CMV status not recorded). Some clones in this sample may be carry-over from other donors' samples. CDR3 bases: TGTGCCAGCAGCGCGGGCGACACCAAAAACATTCAGTACTTC. This gives the protein CASSAGDTKNIQYF.